The sequence of this T cell receptor (beta chain) was determined in a study of T cells in Graves' hyperthyroidism and ophthalmopathy. Study-level information: Peripheral blood specimens were obtained at initial diagnosis, prior to any treatment. Study-level results: Ophthalmopathy got predicted by the model a median around 6.6 months before its onset.

This clonotype came up many times. Antigen unknown. In germline, CDR1 is MNHEY, CDR2 SVGAGI. This CDR3 spans 15 amino acids. V trimming: 2 bases; J trimming: 2 bases; junction bases outside the gene matches: 4. The diagnostic basis comprised clinical symptoms, serum thyroxine and TRAb, thyroid ultrasound and orbital computed tomography. The source material, RNA transcripts, was used to amplify TCR beta CDR3 regions. The HTBI set primed first-round TCR CDR3 RT-PCR. TCRdb used MiXCR to reprocess the multiplex PCR reads, holding one entry per CDR3 protein. The table shows about 520,000 distinct CDR3 sequences, with 24% occurring only once.

Sequencing used blood. The receptor's source is a woman in her twenties or thirties with Graves' ophthalmopathy. The genes are TRBV6-5 and TRBJ2-5; TRBD1 agrees at 8 bases. Here the CDR3 DNA reads TGTGCCAGCAGTTACCCGGGACAGGTTCAAGAGACCCAGTACTTC. Translating gives CASSYPGQVQETQYF.